This T cell receptor (beta chain) came from a study of blood T cell repertoires in COVID-19. Germline CDR1 MDHEN, CDR2 SYDVKM. The V end was cut by 8 bases, the J end by 4 bases, with 20 bases between. The CDR3 is 15 amino acids. Measured with immunoSEQ multiplex PCR; TCRdb has only the in-frame clones, and not every one. The data show around 30,000 clones, roughly 80% seen once. The genes are TRBV28 and TRBJ1-2; possibly TRBD1 for D (5 bases). The specimen sequenced was peripheral blood. The TCR was taken from a man older than 75 with active or convalescent COVID-19. CDR3 amino acids: CASAGKPDSFYGYTF. The CDR3 region has the DNA TGTGCCAGCGCTGGTAAACCCGACAGCTTCTATGGCTACACCTTC.